Below are 30 T cell receptor beta chains sequenced from a single sample in a study of blood T cells in healthy people across ages. Combining a sample-barcoded 5' primer with a J-beta primer mix, a second PCR ran for 7 to 11 cycles. TCRdb re-called the 5' RACE reads through MiXCR, storing one row per CDR3 protein. The data contain 870,000 or so distinct CDR3 sequences, 25% to 35% of them seen just once; the ten biggest clones take up approximately 15%. The sample comprised blood. The source is a woman of 80 years or more in good health.

The table lists this clonotype with a count of one. At one end the junction does not follow the germline gene, possibly because of a read error. The rearrangement links TRBV7-2 to TRBJ1-2, with D uncertain. The CDR3 contains 12 residues. The V gene's germline CDR1 is SGHTA and CDR2 FQGNSA. CDR3 amino acids: CVSSLAGYGYTF. CDR3 coding DNA: TGTGTCAGCAGCCTAGCCGGGTATGGCTACACCTTC.

CDR3 in amino acids: CASSRDRGPDTQYF. The CDR3 region has the DNA TGTGCCAGCAGCAGGGACAGGGGACCAGATACGCAGTATTTT. This chain links TRBV7-2 with TRBJ2-3; 10 nucleotides agree with TRBD1. In germline, CDR1 is SGHTA, CDR2 FQGNSA. This CDR3 spans 14 amino acids. V trimming: 5 bases; J trimming: 4 bases; junction bases outside the gene matches: 3.

This clonotype showed up just a few times. This chain connects TRBV6-5 to TRBJ2-5; possible D gene TRBD1, 6 bases. The J call is in doubt because the DNA end fits TRBJ2-7 better. The germline V gene has CDR1 MNHEY and CDR2 SVGAGI. This CDR3 has 14 residues. CDR3 sequence reads: CASSFLQGSGEQYF. CDR3 DNA: TGTGCCAGCAGTTTCCTACAGGGCAGCGGCGAGCAGTACTTC.

This clonotype was picked up a small number of times. V and J are TRBV28 and TRBJ2-7; D may be TRBD1 (5 bases). Germline CDR1 and CDR2: MDHEN and SYDVKM. The CDR3 consists of 15 residues. V was trimmed by 4 bases and J by 0 bases, leaving 13 bases between them. The CDR3 protein is CASSSTTDNSYEQYF. The DNA of the CDR3 is TGTGCCAGCAGTTCCACGACAGACAACTCCTACGAGCAGTACTTC. The full variable domain, completed using reference TRBV28 and TRBJ2-7, is DVKVTQSSRYLVKRTGEKVFLECVQDMDHENMFWYRQDPGLGLRLIYFSYDVKMKEKGDIPEGYSVSREKKERFSLILESASTNQTSMYLCASSSTTDNSYEQYFGPGTRLTVT.

As concerns this clonotype: A junction boundary mismatches the germline segment, possibly from a read error. V gene TRBV12-3 or TRBV12-4 combines with J gene TRBJ2-7, with 9 bases lining up with TRBD2. The CDR3 has 15 amino acids. CDR3 in DNA: TGTGCCAGCGGTTTAGCGCCTAGCGGGGTGAATGAGCAGTACTTC. It translates to CASGLAPSGVNEQYF.

The chain employs TRBV20-1 and TRBJ2-5, with TRBD2 matching over 7 bases. The CDR3 has 14 amino acids. J lost 5 bases, V lost 3 bases, and 9 bases had no gene match. The V gene's germline CDR1 is DFQATT and CDR2 SNEGSKA (reference sequence). DNA of the CDR3: TGCAGTGCTAGTCCGCGGGAGTTCGTGGAGACCCAGTACTTC. Its translation is CSASPREFVETQYF.

This chain connects TRBV2 to TRBJ1-4; D not certain. Germline V gene sequence: CDR1 SNHLY, CDR2 FYNNEI. Trimming left V 2 bases short and J 8 bases short, with 12 bases between. This CDR3 region has 14 residues. CDR3 amino acids: CASSELGLREKLFF. In DNA form, the CDR3 reads TGTGCCAGCAGTGAACTGGGCCTCAGAGAAAAACTGTTTTTT.

About this clonotype itself: One base away lies a much larger clone, so this may be a sequencing read error. This sequence joins TRBV5-6 and TRBJ2-7, with 8 bases lining up with TRBD1. Germline V gene sequence: CDR1 SGHDT, CDR2 YYEEEE. This CDR3 spans 16 amino acids. The CDR3 is CACSPDRGNTAYEQYF. The CDR3 nucleotides read TGTGCCTGCAGCCCAGACAGGGGTAATACAGCCTACGAGCAGTACTTC.

This clonotype was counted many times. V gene TRBV10-3 combines with J gene TRBJ2-4, with D unclear. This CDR3 comprises 14 residues. In germline, CDR1 is ENHRY, CDR2 SYGVKD. V was trimmed by 5 bases and J by 0 bases, leaving 8 bases between them. CDR3 DNA: TGTGCCATCAGTCCTGCTATAGCCAAAAACATTCAGTACTTC. Protein product: CAISPAIAKNIQYF.

CDR3 DNA sequence: TGTGCCAGCAGCTTAGAAGGACGGGTATATAATTCACCCCTCCACTTT. Its translation: CASSLEGRVYNSPLHF. The rearrangement links TRBV11-2 to TRBJ1-6; D gene uncertain. V gave up 0 bases and J gave up 4 bases, with 10 bases separating them. Germline lookup yields CDR1 SGHAT and CDR2 FQNNGV. CDR3 length: 16 amino acids.

This rearrangement joins TRBV10-2 to TRBJ1-6; TRBD1 is a possible D gene (6 bases). This CDR3 contains 18 residues. Per germline, CDR1 WSHSY and CDR2 SAAADI. The V end lost 7 bases, the J end lost 9 bases, and 28 bases lay between the germline ends. The CDR3 DNA follows: TGCGCCAGCACTCGCCGCCCGCCGGGACAAGCATATGGTTCACCCCTCCACTTT. This sequence encodes CASTRRPPGQAYGSPLHF.

This clonotype was seen repeatedly, ten times or more. The rearrangement joins TRBV3-1 to TRBJ2-7; D is ambiguous. Germline-derived CDR1 and CDR2 are LGHDT and YNNKEL (reference sequence). The CDR3 length is 14 residues. Trimming pared 0 bases from V and 2 bases from J, leaving 8 bases between. CDR3 in DNA: TGTGCCAGCAGCCAAGATTTACTTACCTACGAGCAGTACTTC. The encoded protein is CASSQDLLTYEQYF.

CDR3 protein: CASSQGGRGGTGELFF. The CDR3 DNA is TGCGCCAGCAGCCAAGGAGGGAGGGGGGGCACCGGGGAGCTGTTTTTT. The chain joins TRBV4-3 to TRBJ2-2, with TRBD2 as a possible D gene (7 bases). Germline V CDR1 and CDR2: LGHNA, YSLEER. This CDR3 has 16 amino acids. Trimming left V 1 base short and J 4 bases short, with 13 bases between.

This clonotype has more than one count but fewer than ten. The chain couples TRBV6-1 to TRBJ1-5; D is unclear. CDR1 MNHNS and CDR2 SASEGT come from the germline V gene. Trimming removed 6 bases at V and 6 bases at J, with 9 bases between. This CDR3 has 12 amino acids. Here the CDR3 DNA reads TGTGCCAGCAGGAGCGAGTCTCAGCCCCAGCATTTT. Encoded protein: CASRSESQPQHF.

V usage is TRBV7-9 and J usage is TRBJ2-1; maybe TRBD1 (6 bases). Trimming removed 2 bases at V and 8 bases at J, with 13 bases between. The CDR3 covers 14 residues. Germline V gene lookup returns CDR1 SEHNR and CDR2 FQNEAQ (reference sequence). This chain's CDR3 is CASSLRQDNDEQFF. The CDR3, as DNA: TGTGCCAGCAGCTTAAGACAGGATAACGATGAGCAGTTCTTC.

In the case of this clonotype: This may be a read error: a much more frequent sequence differs by one nucleotide. V gene TRBV7-7 combines with J gene TRBJ2-3, with 7 bases matching TRBD1. The CDR3 contains 14 residues. The junction had 5 bases not matched to a gene; V was cut back by 4 bases and J by 4 bases. From germline, CDR1 is SSHAT and CDR2 FNYEAQ (reference sequence). CDR3 protein: CASSCDGQADTQYF. The CDR3 DNA reads TGTGCCAGCAGCTGCGACGGACAGGCAGATACGCAGTATTTT.

This clonotype was observed a single time. This sequence may be a read error, since a much larger clone differs from it by one base. The chain joins TRBV20-1 to TRBJ2-7; 8 nucleotides line up with TRBD2. The length of the CDR3 is 15 residues. CDR1 is DFQATT, CDR2 SNEGSKA, per germline (reference sequence). Written as DNA, the CDR3 is TGCAGTGCTAGCCCCGGGGGGGCTCTTTCCTGCGAGCAGTACTTC. The encoded protein is CSASPGGALSCEQYF.

Comment on this clonotype: At one boundary the junction diverges from the germline segment, which might be a read error. The chain combines TRBV5-4 with TRBJ2-3; 10 bases agree with TRBD1. Germline loops: CDR1 SGHNT, CDR2 YYREEE (reference sequence). CDR3 size: 15 residues. The CDR3, as DNA: TGTGCCAGCAGCTTGAGGGACAGGGGTACAGATGCGCAGTATTTT. The encoded protein is CASSLRDRGTDAQYF.

The genes are TRBV3-1 and TRBJ2-7, with 7 nucleotides matching TRBD1. V shed 6 bases, J shed 0 bases, and the junction held 8 bases outside the gene matches. Germline CDR1 and CDR2: LGHDT and YNNKEL (reference sequence). The CDR3 loop spans 15 amino acids. The CDR3 DNA is TGTGCCAGCAGTGGGATCCGGGACAGCTCCTACGAGCAGTACTTC. It codes for CASSGIRDSSYEQYF.

About this clonotype: A much larger clone lies a single base off, so this may be a read error. The chain uses TRBV28 and TRBJ2-3; 9 bases are a match to TRBD1. Germline V lookup: CDR1 MDHEN, CDR2 SYDVKM. The length of the CDR3 is 15 residues. The CDR3 here is CTSSLLGQGSDTQYF. The DNA for the CDR3 is TGTACCAGCAGTTTATTGGGACAGGGCTCAGATACGCAGTATTTT.

As concerns this clonotype: A read error may explain this, as a much larger clone is one base away. This chain uses TRBV6-2 or TRBV6-3 with TRBJ2-5; D is possibly TRBD1 (7 bases). The CDR3 length is 16 residues. The germline V gene encodes CDR1 MNHEY and CDR2 SVGEGT. V lost 2 bases and J 1 base, leaving 14 bases between the germline ends. CDR3 in DNA: TGTGCCAGCAGTTACCCTAGCGACAGGGTCCAAGAGACCCAGTACTTC. It translates to CASSYPSDRVQETQYF.

V is TRBV6-2 or TRBV6-3 and J is TRBJ1-2; D possibly corresponds to TRBD1 (5 bases). V was trimmed by 6 bases and J by 9 bases, leaving 11 bases between them. There are 11 residues in the CDR3. Germline loops: CDR1 MNHEY, CDR2 SVGEGT. The CDR3 DNA reads as TGTGCCAGCAGCCGGGACCTCCGCTACACCTTC. It specifies CASSRDLRYTF.

This clonotype was counted a few times. This chain uses TRBV6-5 with TRBJ2-1; 7 bases match TRBD1. This CDR3 spans 15 amino acids. The V gene end was trimmed by 5 bases and the J gene end by 6 bases; junction bases not matched to a gene: 10. CDR1 is MNHEY and CDR2 is SVGAGI in the germline V gene. The CDR3, as DNA: TGTGCCAGCAGTCGAACAGGGGATTGGGGCAATGAGCAGTTCTTC. It encodes CASSRTGDWGNEQFF.

As concerns this clonotype: A much larger clone lies a single base off, so this may be a read error. CDR3 loop: CSVVRGGPKDTQYF. CDR3 DNA sequence: TGCAGTGTTGTTCGCGGGGGGCCCAAGGATACGCAGTATTTT. This chain joins TRBV20-1 and TRBJ2-3, with 8 bases identical to TRBD2. Trimming cost V 7 bases and J 6 bases; bases outside gene matches: 12. CDR1 and CDR2 from the germline V gene are DFQATT and SNEGSKA (reference sequence). CDR3 length: 14 amino acids.

J is TRBJ2-1 and V is TRBV30, with D uncertain. Germline CDR1 is GTSNPN and CDR2 is SVGIG (reference sequence). The CDR3 has 15 residues. V shed 3 bases and J shed 4 bases, with 16 bases lying between them. The CDR3 is CAWRRQTYQYNEQFF. The CDR3 region has the DNA TGTGCCTGGAGAAGACAAACCTACCAGTACAATGAGCAGTTCTTC.

V gene TRBV12-5 combines with J gene TRBJ2-7, with D possibly TRBD1 on 6 matching bases. CDR1 and CDR2 from the germline V gene are LGHNT and FRNRAP. The V end was cut by 7 bases, the J end by 2 bases, with 18 bases between. The CDR3 length is 15 residues. This CDR3 reads CASAPRTAAAYEQYF. As DNA, the CDR3 is TGTGCTAGTGCCCCCCGGACAGCAGCGGCCTACGAGCAGTACTTC.

At least ten counts were recorded for this clonotype. This chain uses TRBV5-1 with TRBJ1-6, with 7 bases lining up with TRBD1. The V segment lost 0 bases and the J segment 11 bases; nucleotides outside the gene matches: 5. Germline CDR1 is SGHRS and CDR2 is YFSETQ. The CDR3 totals 14 residues. CDR3 protein: CASSLESGGAPLHF. CDR3 DNA: TGCGCCAGCAGCTTGGAGTCAGGGGGGGCACCCCTCCACTTT.

This clonotype was seen a few times. This may be a read error: a much more frequent sequence differs by one nucleotide. The V and J genes are TRBV18 and TRBJ2-7; D may be TRBD1 (5 bases). CDR3 length equals 13 residues. Germline CDR1 KGHSH, CDR2 LQKENI. Trimming stripped 3 bases from V and 7 bases from J, with 13 bases between. As DNA, the CDR3 is TGTGCCAGCTCACCGGGGCTAAGCAATGAGCAGTACTTC. The encoded protein is CASSPGLSNEQYF.

This clonotype appeared a few times. Likely a read error: the CDR3 ends without its conserved phenylalanine or tryptophan. CDR3 residues: CASGQASNPTDTQYC. The DNA of the CDR3 is TGTGCCAGCGGCCAAGCCTCGAACCCGACAGATACGCAGTATTGT. The genes are TRBV3-1 and TRBJ2-3; D is ambiguous. The germline V gene has CDR1 LGHDT and CDR2 YNNKEL (reference sequence). The CDR3 runs to 15 residues.

This clonotype has ten or more counts. The rearrangement joins TRBV20-1 to TRBJ2-3, with D possibly being TRBD1 (6 bases). V lost 5 bases and J lost 1, with 10 bases in between. The CDR3 is made up of 13 amino acids. The germline V gene has CDR1 DFQATT and CDR2 SNEGSKA (reference sequence). CDR3 sequence reads: CSAPRTGTDTQYF. CDR3 sequence (DNA): TGCAGTGCTCCCCGGACAGGCACAGATACGCAGTATTTT.